This TCR beta chain stems from a study of post-analysis software for immune sequencing data. Background on the study: Courses of disease covered relapsing-remitting, secondary progressive and progressive-relapsing multiple sclerosis. The study, taken as a whole, reports: Controls significantly exceeded multiple sclerosis patients in normalized Chao1 diversity. Those samples that were prepared in the same batch co-clustered strongly by F measure. In patients, TRBV5-6, TRBV5-1 and TRBV20-1 belonged to roughly five TRBV segments found more frequently than in controls.

Unique molecular identifiers featured in each of the TCR beta cDNA libraries. From approximately 0.95 to 9.8 million T cells, roughly 530,000 cDNA molecules were obtained. Each CDR3 protein gets one entry after TCRdb re-called the PCR reads with MiXCR. Here the sample spans about 820,000 distinct CDR3 sequences, roughly half being singletons. This clonotype was found a few times. The antigen remains undetermined. The germline V and J ends were trimmed by 0 bases and 2 bases, with 10 bases remaining between them. Germline lookup yields CDR1 SGHTA and CDR2 FQGNSA. This CDR3 is built from 15 residues. The sample comprised blood. This TCR came from a girl aged 5 to 17 with multiple sclerosis. The chain combines TRBV7-2 with TRBJ1-2, with TRBD1 as a possible D gene (6 bases). As DNA, the CDR3 is TGTGCCAGCAGCTTAGCGGGACAACGGAACTATGGCTACACCTTC. Its translation is CASSLAGQRNYGYTF. The variable domain in full, with the rest retrieved from reference TRBV7-2 and TRBJ1-2, is GAGVSQSPSNKVTEKGKDVELRCDPISGHTALYWYRQSLGQGLEFLIYFQGNSAPDKSGLPSDRFSAERTGGSVSTLTIQRTQQEDSAVYLCASSLAGQRNYGYTFGSGTRLTVV.